Each of the 12 T cell receptor beta chains below was sequenced from the same sample in a study of shared clonotypes between healthy human individuals. Libraries were prepared by immunoSEQ multiplex PCR; TCRdb keeps only in-frame clonotypes and omits some of them. The table includes some 470,000 clones, 76% detected once. Specimen: PBMCs. These receptors originate from a woman in her thirties or forties in good health. Some clones in this sample may be carry-over from other donors' samples.

This rearrangement joins TRBV19 to TRBJ1-2; TRBD1 aligns across 7 bases. This CDR3 has 15 residues. Germline CDR1 and CDR2: LNHDA and SQIVND (reference sequence). The J segment lost 2 bases and the V segment lost 5 bases, leaving 8 bases of the junction unmatched. CDR3 DNA: TGTGCCAGTAGTGTCAGCGGGACAGCAAACTATGGCTACACCTTC. Amino acids: CASSVSGTANYGYTF.

The chain joins TRBV2 to TRBJ1-1; D gene uncertain. The V end was cut by 1 base, the J end by 11 bases, with 14 bases between. The germline V gene encodes CDR1 SNHLY and CDR2 FYNNEI. CDR3 length: 13 amino acids. CDR3 protein: CASSEETGELAFF. DNA for the CDR3: TGTGCCAGCAGTGAAGAGACTGGAGAGTTGGCTTTCTTT.

The rearrangement joins TRBV5-8 to TRBJ2-2; 9 bases are shared with TRBD2. Germline V gene lookup returns CDR1 SGHTS and CDR2 YDEGEE. CDR3 length equals 16 residues. V dropped 2 bases and J dropped 2; count of bases not matched to a gene: 4. CDR3 residues: CASSFGLASNTGELFF. CDR3 sequence (DNA): TGTGCCAGCAGCTTCGGACTAGCGTCCAACACCGGGGAGCTGTTTTTT.

The V gene is TRBV7-6, the J gene TRBJ2-7; D is undetermined. From germline, CDR1 is SGHVS and CDR2 FNYEAQ. The V gene lost 1 base and the J gene lost 4 bases, with 8 bases spanning the gap. This CDR3 comprises 13 residues. CDR3: CASSLGTQYEQYF. CDR3 DNA: TGTGCCAGCAGCTTAGGTACACAGTACGAGCAGTACTTC.

V is TRBV11-1 and J is TRBJ2-1; 9 bases match TRBD2. Looked up from germline, CDR1 is SGHAT and CDR2 is FQDESV (reference sequence). Trimming removed 1 base from V and 4 bases from J; junction bases left unmatched: 8. This CDR3 contains 17 residues. The DNA for the CDR3 is TGTGCCAGCAGCTTAGGGTGGTCTAGCGGGATATACAATGAGCAGTTCTTC. Protein sequence: CASSLGWSSGIYNEQFF.

V usage is TRBV5-1 and J usage is TRBJ2-5; D remains ambiguous. Trimming removed 1 base at V and 2 bases at J, with 9 bases between. In germline, CDR1 is SGHRS, CDR2 YFSETQ. CDR3 length: 14 amino acids. CDR3 nucleotides: TGCGCCAGCAGCTTGAGCCCAGTTCAAGAGACCCAGTACTTC. It is translated as CASSLSPVQETQYF. The complete variable domain, with remaining parts taken from reference TRBV5-1 and TRBJ2-5, reads KAGVTQTPRYLIKTRGQQVTLSCSPISGHRSVSWYQQTPGQGLQFLFEYFSETQRNKGNFPGRFSGRQFSNSRSEMNVSTLELGDSALYLCASSLSPVQETQYFGPGTRLLVL.

This clone was seen a handful of times. This chain connects TRBV6-1 to TRBJ2-7; either TRBD1 or TRBD2 may supply D (5 bases each). Germline lookup yields CDR1 MNHNS and CDR2 SASEGT. Trimming took off 6 bases at V and 2 bases at J, with 11 bases between the two ends. This CDR3 is built from 13 residues. CDR3 in amino acids: CASRGTGTYEQYF. For the CDR3, the DNA is TGTGCCAGCAGGGGGACGGGAACCTACGAGCAGTACTTC.

This clone was seen ten or more times. The J gene is TRBJ2-1, the V gene TRBV27; 7 bases line up with TRBD2. The V gene's germline CDR1 is MNHEY and CDR2 SMNVEV (reference sequence). The V gene end was trimmed by 6 bases and the J gene end by 0 bases; junction bases not matched to a gene: 5. The CDR3 spans 15 residues. CDR3: CASRLGGSSYNEQFF. DNA for the CDR3: TGTGCCAGCAGATTAGGCGGGAGCTCCTACAATGAGCAGTTCTTC.

The chain joins TRBV27 to TRBJ1-2, with D unresolved. The CDR3 runs to 15 residues. The germline V gene encodes CDR1 MNHEY and CDR2 SMNVEV (reference sequence). Trimming removed 4 bases at V and 4 bases at J, with 16 bases between. The CDR3 bases are TGTGCCAGCAGTTCCCTCCGCTCTTACCCCTATGGCTACACCTTC. It codes for CASSSLRSYPYGYTF.

Remarks on this clone: Compared with germline, one end of the junction differs, possibly owing to a read error. The chain has TRBV7-2 and TRBJ1-1; 7 bases are a match to TRBD1. The CDR3 is 16 residues long. The germline V gene encodes CDR1 SGHTA and CDR2 FQGNSA. The CDR3 region is CASSLAPTGRVAEAFF. In DNA form, the CDR3 reads TGTGCCAGCAGCTTAGCCCCGACAGGGCGGGTCGCTGAGGCTTTCTTT. The variable domain in full, with the rest retrieved from reference TRBV7-2 and TRBJ1-1, is GAGVSQSPSNKVTEKGKDVELRCDPISGHTALYWYRQSLGQGLEFLIYFQGNSAPDKSGLPSDRFSAERTGGSVSTLTIQRTQQEDSAVYLCASSLAPTGRVAEAFFGQGTRLTVV.

This chain uses TRBV5-6 with TRBJ2-7; D might be TRBD1 or TRBD2, each matching 6 bases. This CDR3 comprises 15 residues. V was cut by 0 bases and J by 6 bases, with 16 bases left in between. Germline V gene sequence: CDR1 SGHDT, CDR2 YYEEEE. This chain's CDR3 is CASSLAPGGHSEQYF. The CDR3 DNA sequence: TGTGCCAGCAGCTTGGCCCCTGGGGGGCATAGCGAGCAGTACTTC.

This clone has a handful of counts. The genes are TRBV29-1 and TRBJ1-5; 10 bases are shared with TRBD1. The CDR3 extends over 18 amino acids. Looked up from germline, CDR1 is SQVTM and CDR2 is ANQGSEA. V shed 7 bases, J shed 2 bases, and the junction held 17 bases outside the gene matches. In DNA, the CDR3 is TGCAGCGCATTGGGGCGGGACAGGGGTTGTGAGGGCAATCAGCCCCAGCATTTT. Translating gives CSALGRDRGCEGNQPQHF.